This T cell receptor beta chain was recorded in a study of blood T cell repertoires in COVID-19 (dated by TCRdb to 2020 to 2021). Background for the entire study: The collaborator samples originated in the United States, Italy and Spain and spanned the acute and convalescent phases of COVID-19. The material from the prospective study consisted of cDNA or gDNA derived from T cells, B-cell-depleted T cells, or PBMCs. The repertoires were made available in a free public database intended to serve as a resource for research on the immune response to SARS-CoV-2. The sample metadata nearly always contained a de-identified subject ID, COVID-19 status, age in years and sex. Where available, HLA class I and class II types were taken from metadata supplied by the sample provider and were not determined by assay-based typing. Samples came from the ongoing ImmuneRACE study (first 160 participants) plus 1,254 subjects from 6 global collaborators. The dataset comprised deeply sampled blood TCRbeta repertoires from subjects exposed to, actively infected with, or recovered from COVID-19.

Taken from cysteine to phenylalanine, the CDR3 has 16 residues. Just the 48-base CDR3 DNA is kept, in frame starting at base 1. V is cut by 4 bases and J by 0 bases, and the space between the germline ends is 15 bases. CDR1 LNHDA and CDR2 SQIVND were looked up in the germline V gene (reference sequence). TCRbeta CDR3 regions were amplified from genomic DNA using the immunoSEQ Assay, a bias-controlled multiplex PCR. On the study's bioinformatics: The number of nucleated cells in each sample was estimated from the amplification of reference gene primers within the assay. To quantify the absolute abundance of each unique TCRbeta CDR3 rearrangement, sequence reads were collapsed and filtered. Productive Simpson clonality was computed per sample as the square root of Simpson's diversity index over productive rearrangements. TCRdb's version of the immuneACCESS table is confined to in-frame rearrangements and falls short of the full clone set. An unresolved V gene accounts for under half of the shortfall where checked; the remainder is of unknown origin. V and J calls and clone size follow that table, whereas D and trimming were derived from the DNA. For this sample the table gives 120,000 to 150,000 clones, of which around 87% were detected only once. The top ten clonotypes cover approximately 6.5% of the sample.

About this clone: Its antigen has not been determined. No base-level quality is on record; no much larger clone is a single base apart.

Whole blood was collected in K2EDTA tubes by collaborating institutions according to the institutions' own protocols. Collaborator samples were shipped for TCRbeta analysis as frozen whole blood, isolated PBMCs, or DNA extracted from either sample type. On the study overall, not on this receptor specifically: The quantity of clinical and demographic metadata differed by source and by participant and was supplied without curation.

The TCR sequence derives from a man older than 75 with acute or convalescent COVID-19. Sequencing used peripheral blood. This receptor chain uses TRBV19 and TRBJ1-1; the D gene lacks a confident call. CDR3 region: CASSRPTGGVNTEAFF. The DNA is as follows: TGTGCCAGTAGTAGGCCTACCGGCGGGGTGAACACTGAAGCTTTCTTT.